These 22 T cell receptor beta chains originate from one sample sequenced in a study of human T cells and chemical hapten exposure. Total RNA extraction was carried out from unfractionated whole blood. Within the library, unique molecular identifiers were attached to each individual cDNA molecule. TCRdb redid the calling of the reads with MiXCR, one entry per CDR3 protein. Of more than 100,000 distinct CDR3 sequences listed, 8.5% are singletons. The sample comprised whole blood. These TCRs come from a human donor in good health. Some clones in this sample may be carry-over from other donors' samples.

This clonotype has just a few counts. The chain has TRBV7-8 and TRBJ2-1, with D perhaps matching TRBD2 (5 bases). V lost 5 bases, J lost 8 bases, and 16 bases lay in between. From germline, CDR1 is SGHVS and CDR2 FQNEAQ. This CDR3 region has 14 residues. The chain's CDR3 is CASSPVGPADEQFF. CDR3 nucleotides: TGTGCCAGCAGCCCCGTCGGGCCAGCGGATGAGCAGTTCTTC.

The CDR3 region is CATSDFGSGKGDTQYF. The CDR3 DNA sequence: TGTGCCACCAGTGATTTTGGCAGCGGGAAAGGCGATACGCAGTATTTT. This chain links TRBV24-1 with TRBJ2-3, with TRBD2 identical over 7 bases. The CDR3 has 16 amino acids. Germline trimming cut 1 base from V and 6 bases from J; bases unmatched to any gene: 9. Per the germline V gene, CDR1 is KGHDR and CDR2 is SFDVKD.

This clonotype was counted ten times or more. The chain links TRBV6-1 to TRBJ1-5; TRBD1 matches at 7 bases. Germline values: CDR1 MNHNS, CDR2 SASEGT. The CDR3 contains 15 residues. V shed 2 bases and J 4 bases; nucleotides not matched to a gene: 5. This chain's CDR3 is CASSESWGQNQPQHF. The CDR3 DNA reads TGTGCCAGCAGTGAAAGTTGGGGACAGAATCAGCCCCAGCATTTT.

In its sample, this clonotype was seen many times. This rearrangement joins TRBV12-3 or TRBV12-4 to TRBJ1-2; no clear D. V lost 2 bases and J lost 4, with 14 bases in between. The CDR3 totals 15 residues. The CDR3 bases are TGTGCCAGCAGTTTAAAGGAGCCGGGGATCTATGGCTACACCTTC. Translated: CASSLKEPGIYGYTF.

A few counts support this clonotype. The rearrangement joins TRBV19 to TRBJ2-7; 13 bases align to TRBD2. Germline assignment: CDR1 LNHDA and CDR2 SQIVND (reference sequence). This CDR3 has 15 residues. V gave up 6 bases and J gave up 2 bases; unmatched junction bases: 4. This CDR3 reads CASSRGTSGTYEQYF. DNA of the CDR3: TGTGCCAGTAGCCGCGGGACTAGCGGGACCTACGAGCAGTACTTC.

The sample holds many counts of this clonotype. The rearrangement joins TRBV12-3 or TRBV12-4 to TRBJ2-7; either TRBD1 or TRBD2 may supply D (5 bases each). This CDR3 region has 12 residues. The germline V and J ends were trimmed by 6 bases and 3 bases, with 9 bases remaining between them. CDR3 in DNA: TGTGCCAGCAGGGGGGAAAACTACGAGCAGTACTTC. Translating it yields CASRGENYEQYF.

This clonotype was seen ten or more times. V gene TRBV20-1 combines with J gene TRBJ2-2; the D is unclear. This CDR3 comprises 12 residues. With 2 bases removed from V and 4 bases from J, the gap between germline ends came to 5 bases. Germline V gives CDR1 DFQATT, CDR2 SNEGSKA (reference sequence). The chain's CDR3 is CSARPRTGELFF. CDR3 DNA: TGCAGTGCTAGACCCCGCACCGGGGAGCTGTTTTTT.

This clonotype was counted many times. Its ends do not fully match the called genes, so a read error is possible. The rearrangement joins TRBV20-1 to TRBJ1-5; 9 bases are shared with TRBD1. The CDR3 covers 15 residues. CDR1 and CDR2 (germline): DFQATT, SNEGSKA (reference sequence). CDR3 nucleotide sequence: TGCAGCGCTATAATCTCCGGGACAGGGTTTCAGCCCCAGCATTTT. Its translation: CSAIISGTGFQPQHF.

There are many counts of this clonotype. CDR3 sequence reads: CASSLLTGVKTQYF. CDR3 DNA: TGTGCCAGCAGTCTCCTGACAGGGGTGAAGACCCAGTACTTC. V usage is TRBV6-2 or TRBV6-3 and J usage is TRBJ2-5; 8 bases map to TRBD1. The CDR3 consists of 14 residues. Germline assignment: CDR1 MNHEY and CDR2 SVGEGT. Trimming at V came to 5 bases and at J to 6 bases, leaving 8 bases not matched to a gene.

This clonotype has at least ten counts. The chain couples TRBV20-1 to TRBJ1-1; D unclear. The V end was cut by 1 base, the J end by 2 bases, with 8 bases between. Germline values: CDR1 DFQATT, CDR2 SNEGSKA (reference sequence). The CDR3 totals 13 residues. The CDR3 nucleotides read TGCAGTGCTAGAGCCGACGGTAACACTGAAGCTTTCTTT. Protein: CSARADGNTEAFF.

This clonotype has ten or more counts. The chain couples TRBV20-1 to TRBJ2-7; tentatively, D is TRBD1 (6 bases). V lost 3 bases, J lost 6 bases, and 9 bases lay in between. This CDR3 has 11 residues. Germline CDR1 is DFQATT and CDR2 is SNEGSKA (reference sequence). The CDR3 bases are TGCAGTGCTAGGGGGGCTGGCGAGCAGTACTTC. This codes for CSARGAGEQYF.

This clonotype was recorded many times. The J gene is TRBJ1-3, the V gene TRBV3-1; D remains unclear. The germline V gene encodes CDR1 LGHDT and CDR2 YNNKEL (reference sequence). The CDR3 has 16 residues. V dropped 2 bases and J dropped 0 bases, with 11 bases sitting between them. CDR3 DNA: TGTGCCAGCAGCCAATCTAGATCCCCCTCTGGAAACACCATATATTTT. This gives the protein CASSQSRSPSGNTIYF.

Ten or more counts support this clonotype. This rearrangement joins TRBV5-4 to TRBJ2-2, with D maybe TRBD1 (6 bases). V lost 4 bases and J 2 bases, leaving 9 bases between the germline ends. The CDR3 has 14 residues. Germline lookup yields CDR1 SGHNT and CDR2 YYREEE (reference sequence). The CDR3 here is CASSPDSNTGELFF. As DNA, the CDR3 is TGTGCCAGCAGCCCGGACAGTAACACCGGGGAGCTGTTTTTT.

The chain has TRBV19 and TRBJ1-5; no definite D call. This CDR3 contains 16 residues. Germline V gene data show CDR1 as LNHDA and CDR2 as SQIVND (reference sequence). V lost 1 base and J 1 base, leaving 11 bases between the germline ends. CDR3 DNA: TGTGCCAGTAGTATAGTGGACCCCGCGAGCAATCAGCCCCAGCATTTT. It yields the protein CASSIVDPASNQPQHF.

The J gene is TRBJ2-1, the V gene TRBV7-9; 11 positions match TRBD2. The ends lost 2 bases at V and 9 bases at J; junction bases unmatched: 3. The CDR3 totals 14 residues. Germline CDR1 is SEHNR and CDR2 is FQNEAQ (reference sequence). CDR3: CASSLLAGGSEQFF. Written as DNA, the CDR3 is TGTGCCAGCAGCTTACTAGCGGGGGGCAGTGAGCAGTTCTTC.

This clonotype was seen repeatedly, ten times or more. The CDR3: CSVGGRLSDTEAFF. The CDR3, as DNA: TGCAGCGTTGGGGGCAGGCTTTCGGACACTGAAGCTTTCTTT. The chain links TRBV29-1 to TRBJ1-1, with a tentative D call TRBD1 (5 bases). V lost 4 bases and J 3 bases, leaving 15 bases between the germline ends. CDR1 and CDR2 (germline): SQVTM, ANQGSEA. This CDR3 spans 14 amino acids.

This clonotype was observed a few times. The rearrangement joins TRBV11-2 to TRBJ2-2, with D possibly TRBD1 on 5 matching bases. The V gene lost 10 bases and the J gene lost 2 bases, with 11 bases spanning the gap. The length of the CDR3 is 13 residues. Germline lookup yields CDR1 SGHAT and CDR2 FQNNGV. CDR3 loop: CAIIRDNTGELFF. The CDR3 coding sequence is TGTGCCATCATCAGGGATAACACCGGGGAGCTGTTTTTT.

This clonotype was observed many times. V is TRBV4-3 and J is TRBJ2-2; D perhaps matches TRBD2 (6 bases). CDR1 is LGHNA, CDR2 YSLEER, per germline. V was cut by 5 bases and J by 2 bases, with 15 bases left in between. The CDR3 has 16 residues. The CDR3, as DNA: TGCGCCAGCAGCGGCAGGGAGGCCCCCAACACCGGGGAGCTGTTTTTT. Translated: CASSGREAPNTGELFF.

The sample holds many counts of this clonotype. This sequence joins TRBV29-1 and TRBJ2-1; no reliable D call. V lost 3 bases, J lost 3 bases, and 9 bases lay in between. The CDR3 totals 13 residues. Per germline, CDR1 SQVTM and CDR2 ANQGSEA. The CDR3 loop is CSVEVGIYNEQFF. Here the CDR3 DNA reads TGCAGCGTTGAGGTAGGGATCTACAATGAGCAGTTCTTC.

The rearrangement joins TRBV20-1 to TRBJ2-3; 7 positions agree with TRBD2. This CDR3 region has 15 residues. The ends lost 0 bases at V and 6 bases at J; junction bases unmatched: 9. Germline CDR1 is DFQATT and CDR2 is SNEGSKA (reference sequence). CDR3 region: CSAREARGGRDTQYF. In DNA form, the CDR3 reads TGCAGTGCTAGAGAGGCTCGCGGGGGTAGGGATACGCAGTATTTT.

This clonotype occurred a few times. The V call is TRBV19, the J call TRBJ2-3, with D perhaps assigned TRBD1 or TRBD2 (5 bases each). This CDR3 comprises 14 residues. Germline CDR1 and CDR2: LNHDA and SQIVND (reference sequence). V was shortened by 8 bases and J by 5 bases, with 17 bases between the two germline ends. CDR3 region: CASSVGPAQDTQYF. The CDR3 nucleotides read TGTGCCAGTTCAGTGGGACCGGCCCAAGATACGCAGTATTTT.

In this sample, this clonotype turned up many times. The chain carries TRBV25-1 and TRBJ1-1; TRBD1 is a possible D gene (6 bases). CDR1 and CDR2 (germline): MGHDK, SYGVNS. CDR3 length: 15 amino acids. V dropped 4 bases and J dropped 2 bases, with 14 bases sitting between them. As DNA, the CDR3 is TGTGCCAGCAGTGGCCAGGGGAGGATTAACACTGAAGCTTTCTTT. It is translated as CASSGQGRINTEAFF.